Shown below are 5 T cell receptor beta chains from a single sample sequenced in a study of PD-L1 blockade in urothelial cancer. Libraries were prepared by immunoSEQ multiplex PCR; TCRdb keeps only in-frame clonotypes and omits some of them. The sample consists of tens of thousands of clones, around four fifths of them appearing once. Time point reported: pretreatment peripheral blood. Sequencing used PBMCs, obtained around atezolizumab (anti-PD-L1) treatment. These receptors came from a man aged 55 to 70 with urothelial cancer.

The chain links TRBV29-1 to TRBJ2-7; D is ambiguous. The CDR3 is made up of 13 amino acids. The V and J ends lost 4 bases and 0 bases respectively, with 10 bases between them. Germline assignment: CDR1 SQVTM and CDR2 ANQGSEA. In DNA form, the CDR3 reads TGCAGCGTTGTGCACGGTGACTCCTACGAGCAGTACTTC. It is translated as CSVVHGDSYEQYF.

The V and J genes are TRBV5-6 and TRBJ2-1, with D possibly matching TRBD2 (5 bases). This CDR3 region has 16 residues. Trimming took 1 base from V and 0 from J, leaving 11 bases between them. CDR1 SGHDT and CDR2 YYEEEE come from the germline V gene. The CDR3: CASSLIASSSYNEQFF. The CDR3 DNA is TGTGCCAGCAGCTTGATCGCTAGCAGCTCCTACAATGAGCAGTTCTTC.

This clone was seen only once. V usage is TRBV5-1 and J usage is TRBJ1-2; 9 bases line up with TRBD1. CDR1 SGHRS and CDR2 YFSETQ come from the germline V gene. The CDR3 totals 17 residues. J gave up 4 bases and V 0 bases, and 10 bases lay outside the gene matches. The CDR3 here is CASSLEDRGWYTYGYTF. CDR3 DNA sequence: TGCGCCAGCAGCTTGGAGGACAGGGGTTGGTATACCTATGGCTACACCTTC.

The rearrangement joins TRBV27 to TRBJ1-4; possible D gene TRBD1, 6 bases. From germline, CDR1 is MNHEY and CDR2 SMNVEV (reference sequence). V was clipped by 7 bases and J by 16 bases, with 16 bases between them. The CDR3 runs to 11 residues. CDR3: CASTLGGRGFF. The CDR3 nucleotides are TGTGCCAGCACCTTAGGGGGACGAGGGTTTTTT.

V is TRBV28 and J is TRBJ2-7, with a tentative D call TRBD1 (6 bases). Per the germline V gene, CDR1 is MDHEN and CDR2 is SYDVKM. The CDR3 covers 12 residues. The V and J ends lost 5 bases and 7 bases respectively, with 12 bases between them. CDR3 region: CASSNTGQEQYF. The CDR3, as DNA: TGTGCCAGCAGTAATACAGGGCAAGAGCAGTACTTC.